The T cell receptor (beta chain) described here comes from a study of blood T cells in healthy people across ages (dated by TCRdb to the mid-2010s). A note on the overall study: In model experiments, roughly one uniquely barcoded TCR beta cDNA molecule per two T cells was captured by template switching. To avoid experimental bias, donors of different ages were distributed randomly across sequencing lanes. Using deep sequencing normalized with unique cDNA molecular identifiers, the study measured how TCR beta repertoire diversity changes with age. For two donors (one aged 18 to 29 and one aged 80 or older), the study analyzed two additional independent replicas of 1 million unique cDNA reads from the same blood draw. The donors were divided into four age groups: young (average approximately 17 years), middle-aged (approximately 41), aged (62) and long-lived (82). The investigation overall reported the following: Observed TCR beta diversity per million T cells fell roughly linearly with age, and a significant reduction was already apparent by age roughly 40. Donor CMV infection status was unknown, potentially confounding age-related changes in expanded clonotypes. Estimates of total diversity based on one million sequenced T cells were regarded as lower bounds and as underestimates. Bulk unsorted PBMC profiling prevented conclusive comparison of naive and antigen-experienced compartments. A strong correlation was found between observed TCR beta diversity and the percentage of naive T cells measured by flow cytometry. Compared with the aged group, the long-lived group had more naive CD4+ T cells, fewer expanded clones and increased TCR diversity, suggesting age selection.

Details on this clonotype: There is no known antigen for this receptor. No per-base quality is available; no much larger clone lies one base away.

The germline V gene encodes CDR1 KGHDR and CDR2 SFDVKD. Trimming costs V 0 bases and J 3 bases, and their ends lie 11 bases apart. Its CDR3 holds 16 amino acids, cysteine through phenylalanine. Only the CDR3 DNA stays, 48 bases, in frame from base 1. The approximately 41 donors, aged 6 to 90 years, were systemically healthy Caucasian individuals from Russia. Ten milliliters of peripheral blood were drawn from each donor into EDTA-treated Vacutainer tubes. Ficoll-Paque density-gradient centrifugation was used to isolate PBMCs, with at least 6 million per sample. Trizol reagent was used to extract total RNA from PBMCs, with at least 6 micrograms per sample. For every donor, flow cytometry on a PBMC aliquot measured the percentage of naive CD45RAhigh/CD27high T cells. To prepare the library, 5' RACE was applied. Instrument on record: Illumina HiSeq 2500. A second PCR of about 6 to 11 cycles was run with a J-beta primer mix and a sample-barcoded 5' primer. A template-switch 5' adaptor carrying 12 random nucleotides introduced a unique molecular identifier onto each TCR beta cDNA molecule. Each sample yielded at least 2.5 million CDR3-containing paired-end reads. The Mint cDNA synthesis kit, primed by a TRBC-specific oligonucleotide, was used to synthesize first-strand cDNA from all RNA. After uracil-DNA glycosylase treatment, a first 18-cycle PCR used universal primers M1SS and BC2_uni_R on all cDNA. Per the authors' processing: Each sample was normalized by randomly selecting 1 million high-quality reads, each carrying a distinct molecular identifier. Instead of being binned into consensus sequences, reads with shared molecular identifiers were discarded. MiTCR, run with a Q25 quality threshold and the strictest error-elimination algorithm, handled CDR3 identification, clonotype clustering and error correction. A nonparametric unseen species model with Euler transformation was used to estimate a lower bound on total TCR beta diversity. TCRdb took the public reads, trimmed them with fastp at Q25, ran MiXCR for clone calling and kept in-frame beta chains. Rows with one shared CDR3 protein collapse into an entry with the most common genes and DNA. TCRdb, rather than the study authors, made the V and J calls. The sample table holds 790,000 or so distinct CDR3 sequences, of which around 50% were seen once. 15% to 20% of the sample lies in the top ten.

The sequence joins TRBV24-1 to TRBJ2-1; TRBD2 might be the D gene, on 5 matching bases. The origin of this receptor is a man at least 80 years old in good health. Sequencing was performed on blood. CDR3 region: CATSDLKAEDYNEQFF. Read as DNA, the sequence is TGTGCCACCAGTGATTTGAAAGCGGAGGACTACAATGAGCAGTTCTTC.